This record concerns one TCR beta chain sequence. The CDR3 spans 15 residues. The ends lost 5 bases at V and 6 bases at J; junction bases unmatched: 8. Per germline, CDR1 MNHEY and CDR2 SVGAGI. Produced via immunoSEQ multiplex PCR; TCRdb's table is partial and in-frame only. The sample comprises about 390,000 clones, around 87% of which are singletons, and about 2.5% rests with the top ten. The data were taken from a study of blood T cell repertoires in COVID-19. The receptor comes from a woman in her fifties or sixties with COVID-19, enrolled during active disease. The specimen sequenced was peripheral blood. V and J are TRBV6-5 and TRBJ1-5; 9 bases are shared with TRBD1. The CDR3 reads CASSPQGAQVQPQHF. The CDR3 region has the DNA TGTGCCAGCAGTCCACAGGGGGCTCAGGTTCAGCCCCAGCATTTT.